Shown below are 21 T cell receptor beta chains from a single sample sequenced in a study of cytomegalovirus exposure and HLA in healthy donors (dated by TCRdb to about 2017). The receptor library was made with the immunoSEQ multiplex PCR assay. The multiplex PCR relied on a mix of 60 forward primers for TCR Vbeta segments and 13 reverse primers for TCR Jbeta segments. Drawn from immuneACCESS, this table holds only the in-frame rearrangements with V and J called that TCRdb kept. Clones are partly lost; checked studies trace under half to an unresolved V gene and leave the rest unexplained. The sample data list more than 95,000 clones, and roughly four fifths of these were observed just once. Less than 2% of the sample comes from the top ten. The sample comprised PBMCs. These TCRs come from a man aged 50-59 years in good health and CMV-seronegative.

A few counts support this clone. V gene TRBV19 combines with J gene TRBJ2-7; 8 bases are a match to TRBD2. This CDR3 has 14 residues. The V gene end was trimmed by 2 bases and the J gene end by 3 bases; junction bases not matched to a gene: 3. Germline assignment: CDR1 LNHDA and CDR2 SQIVND (reference sequence). In nucleotides, the CDR3 is TGTGCCAGTAGTATACTACTAGCGGACTACGAGCAGTACTTC. It codes for CASSILLADYEQYF.

The chain employs TRBV5-4 and TRBJ1-1; tentative D call: TRBD1 (5 bases). The length of the CDR3 is 13 residues. With 2 bases removed from V and 6 bases from J, the gap between germline ends came to 11 bases. The germline V gene has CDR1 SGHNT and CDR2 YYREEE (reference sequence). The CDR3 DNA sequence: TGTGCCAGCAGCTTAACAGGTGGGGCTGAAGCTTTCTTT. Translating it yields CASSLTGGAEAFF.

CDR3 in amino acids: CASSQDGTGWQPQHF. CDR3 coding DNA: TGTGCCAGCAGCCAAGATGGGACAGGGTGGCAGCCCCAGCATTTT. The V gene is TRBV4-2, the J gene TRBJ1-5, with 9 bases that match TRBD1. CDR1 is LGHNA and CDR2 is YNFKEQ in the germline V gene. J gave up 7 bases and V 0 bases, and 4 bases lay outside the gene matches. The CDR3 has 15 amino acids.

The rearrangement links TRBV28 to TRBJ1-2; perhaps TRBD1 as D (6 bases). This CDR3 spans 13 amino acids. V was trimmed by 3 bases and J by 7 bases, leaving 12 bases between them. CDR1 is MDHEN, CDR2 SYDVKM, per germline. The CDR3 loop is CASSLAQGPGYTF. CDR3 nucleotides: TGTGCCAGCAGTTTGGCTCAGGGGCCTGGCTACACCTTC.

In its sample, this clone was seen a few times. The chain carries TRBV10-3 and TRBJ1-2; 12 nucleotides align to TRBD1. The CDR3 runs 16 residues. V was clipped by 6 bases and J by 4 bases; unmatched bases: 9. Germline-derived CDR1 and CDR2 are ENHRY and SYGVKD. The CDR3 region has the DNA TGTGCCATCAGCGGGACAGGGGGCGCAGCCATCTATGGCTACACCTTC. Translation gives CAISGTGGAAIYGYTF.

The chain carries TRBV7-8 and TRBJ2-5, with D tentatively TRBD2 (5 bases). Germline V gene lookup returns CDR1 SGHVS and CDR2 FQNEAQ. V shed 5 bases and J shed 10 bases, with 26 bases lying between them. The CDR3 totals 16 residues. The CDR3 nucleotides read TGTGCCAGCAGCCCCCAGGAGGCAGGACGACGGCTGGGCCAGTACTTC. Amino acid sequence: CASSPQEAGRRLGQYF.

Here the CDR3 DNA reads TGTGCCAGCAGCCGCGGGGGGCCTACAGATACGCAGTATTTT. Its protein product is CASSRGGPTDTQYF. The chain uses TRBV16 and TRBJ2-3, with 8 bases lining up with TRBD2. The junction had 3 bases not matched to a gene; V was cut back by 4 bases and J by 3 bases. Per the germline V gene, CDR1 is KGHSY and CDR2 is FQNENV. The CDR3 loop spans 14 amino acids.

This chain connects TRBV4-3 to TRBJ2-5, with D unresolved. V lost 0 bases and J 1 base, leaving 9 bases between the germline ends. The CDR3 is 15 residues long. Germline V gene sequence: CDR1 LGHNA, CDR2 YSLEER. The CDR3 sequence: CASSQDWHRQETQYF. CDR3 sequence (DNA): TGCGCCAGCAGCCAAGATTGGCACCGCCAAGAGACCCAGTACTTC.

The rearrangement joins TRBV27 to TRBJ2-2, with TRBD2 identical over 8 bases. The CDR3 spans 15 residues. Germline CDR1 MNHEY, CDR2 SMNVEV (reference sequence). The ends lost 6 bases at V and 5 bases at J; junction bases unmatched: 8. CDR3 bases: TGTGCCAGCAGCACCGGGGGGGGATGGACCGGGGAGCTGTTTTTT. Its protein is CASSTGGGWTGELFF.

This clone was detected once. V is TRBV7-9 and J is TRBJ1-5, with 7 bases matching TRBD1. J gave up 8 bases and V 5 bases, and 12 bases lay outside the gene matches. The CDR3 has 15 residues. Germline loops: CDR1 SEHNR, CDR2 FQNEAQ (reference sequence). In DNA, the CDR3 is TGTGCCAGCAGCCCCAACAGGGGCGATGGGGAGCCCCAGCATTTT. Translating gives CASSPNRGDGEPQHF. Full variable domain (outside the CDR3, taken from reference TRBV7-9 and TRBJ1-5): DTGVSQNPRHKITKRGQNVTFRCDPISEHNRLYWYRQTLGQGPEFLTYFQNEAQLEKSRLLSDRFSAERPKGSFSTLEIQRTEQGDSAMYLCASSPNRGDGEPQHFGDGTRLSIL.

The CDR3 DNA is TGTGCCAGCGCCCGGACAGGGACCGAAGCTTTCTTT. It translates to CASARTGTEAFF. V gene TRBV6-5 combines with J gene TRBJ1-1, with 8 nucleotides matching TRBD1. The V gene end was trimmed by 8 bases and the J gene end by 8 bases; junction bases not matched to a gene: 7. The CDR3 totals 12 residues. Looked up from germline, CDR1 is MNHEY and CDR2 is SVGAGI.

The chain joins TRBV4-3 to TRBJ1-2, with D unclear. The CDR3 totals 12 residues. Trimming shortened V by 1 base and J by 5 bases, and 5 bases separated the two germline ends. The germline V gene has CDR1 LGHNA and CDR2 YSLEER. The CDR3 nucleotides are TGCGCCAGCAGCCAAGGGACTTATGGCTACACCTTC. Its translation: CASSQGTYGYTF.

V and J are TRBV5-1 and TRBJ1-1; D uncertain. V lost 2 bases and J lost 8, with 10 bases in between. CDR1 SGHRS and CDR2 YFSETQ come from the germline V gene. This CDR3 is built from 12 residues. This CDR3 is CASSFDREEAFF. The CDR3 DNA reads TGCGCCAGCAGCTTTGATCGGGAGGAAGCTTTCTTT.

V usage is TRBV7-8 and J usage is TRBJ1-4, with 7 nucleotides matching TRBD1. The germline gives CDR1 SGHVS, CDR2 FQNEAQ. The V gene end was trimmed by 0 bases and the J gene end by 7 bases; junction bases not matched to a gene: 5. There are 15 residues in the CDR3. The CDR3 nucleotides read TGTGCCAGCAGCTTAGCGCTGGACAGGACTGAAAAACTGTTTTTT. As protein: CASSLALDRTEKLFF.

The rearrangement uses TRBV25-1 and TRBJ2-3, with 12 nucleotides matching TRBD2. J was trimmed by 3 bases and V by 3 bases; bases with no gene match: 1. CDR1 MGHDK and CDR2 SYGVNS come from the germline V gene. The CDR3 loop spans 15 amino acids. Here the CDR3 DNA reads TGTGCCAGCAGTGACGGACTAGCGGGGACAGATACGCAGTATTTT. This gives the protein CASSDGLAGTDTQYF.

The chain is built from TRBV4-1 and TRBJ1-3; 10 bases fit TRBD1. V lost 3 bases, J lost 4 bases, and 9 bases stayed unmatched. The CDR3 has 17 residues. CDR1 and CDR2 from the germline V gene are MGHRA and YSYEKL. CDR3 in DNA: TGCGCCAGCAGCCACCCGGGACAGGGGACGTCCGGAAACACCATATATTTT. It translates to CASSHPGQGTSGNTIYF.

CDR3 nucleotides: TGTGCCAGCGGTCCAGGGGGTACGAACATTCAGTACTTC. This encodes CASGPGGTNIQYF. The chain is built from TRBV11-3 and TRBJ2-4, with 7 bases that match TRBD1. The CDR3 sequence is 13 residues long. The germline gives CDR1 SGHNT, CDR2 YENEEA. V lost 8 bases and J lost 7; bases outside the gene matches: 8.

The gene calls are TRBV5-1 and TRBJ1-5; possibly TRBD1 for D (6 bases). V was clipped by 0 bases and J by 4 bases, with 11 bases between them. This CDR3 comprises 15 residues. Germline V gene data show CDR1 as SGHRS and CDR2 as YFSETQ. In nucleotides, the CDR3 is TGCGCCAGCAGCTTGGTGGGAGGGACAAATCAGCCCCAGCATTTT. Its protein product is CASSLVGGTNQPQHF.

The rearrangement joins TRBV5-4 to TRBJ2-3; tentatively, D is TRBD1 (5 bases). The germline CDR1 and CDR2 sequences are SGHNT and YYREEE (reference sequence). The CDR3 totals 15 residues. V lost 4 bases, J lost 0 bases, and 12 bases lay in between. This CDR3 reads CASSLKPGSTDTQYF. CDR3 sequence (DNA): TGTGCCAGCAGCCTTAAACCAGGGAGCACAGATACGCAGTATTTT. Together with reference TRBV5-4 and TRBJ2-3, the CDR3 gives the full variable domain: ETGVTQSPTHLIKTRGQQVTLRCSSQSGHNTVSWYQQALGQGPQFIFQYYREEENGRGNFPPRFSGLQFPNYSSELNVNALELDDSALYLCASSLKPGSTDTQYFGPGTRLTVL.

The gene calls are TRBV6-1 and TRBJ2-3; D might be TRBD2 (5 bases). Germline-derived CDR1 and CDR2 are MNHNS and SASEGT. V shed 2 bases and J shed 8 bases, with 11 bases lying between them. This CDR3 contains 13 residues. This CDR3 is CASSERTPITQYF. The CDR3 DNA reads as TGTGCCAGCAGTGAAAGGACTCCTATTACGCAGTATTTT.

V gene TRBV11-1 combines with J gene TRBJ2-7, with TRBD1 identical over 8 bases. Germline CDR1 reads SGHAT; CDR2 reads FQDESV (reference sequence). The CDR3 runs 17 residues. V shed 5 bases and J 2 bases; nucleotides not matched to a gene: 14. Here the CDR3 reads CASSQNPPDRGTYEQYF. For the CDR3, the DNA is TGTGCCAGCAGCCAGAATCCCCCCGACAGGGGTACCTACGAGCAGTACTTC.